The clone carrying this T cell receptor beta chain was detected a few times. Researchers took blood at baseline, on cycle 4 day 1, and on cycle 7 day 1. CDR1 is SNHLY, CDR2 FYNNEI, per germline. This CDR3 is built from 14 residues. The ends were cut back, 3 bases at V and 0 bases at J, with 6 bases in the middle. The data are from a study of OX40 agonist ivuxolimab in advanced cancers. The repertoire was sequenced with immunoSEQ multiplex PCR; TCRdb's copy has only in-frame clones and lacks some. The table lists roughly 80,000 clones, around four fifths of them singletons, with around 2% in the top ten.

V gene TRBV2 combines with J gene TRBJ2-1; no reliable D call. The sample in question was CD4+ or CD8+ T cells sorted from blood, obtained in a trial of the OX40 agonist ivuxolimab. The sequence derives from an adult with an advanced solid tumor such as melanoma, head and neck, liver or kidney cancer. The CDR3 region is CASSDLSSYNEQFF. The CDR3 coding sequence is TGTGCCAGCAGTGATCTCAGCTCCTACAATGAGCAGTTCTTC.